This record concerns one T cell receptor (beta chain) sequence. The data derive from a study of memory CD4+ T cells and cytomegalovirus serostatus. Single viable CD3+CD4+CD8-CD45RO+ cells were sorted as the memory CD4+ T cells. Per germline, CDR1 LNHDA and CDR2 SQIVND (reference sequence). This CDR3 is built from 15 residues. The ends lost 9 bases at V and 4 bases at J; junction bases unmatched: 14. Method: immunoSEQ multiplex PCR; TCRdb's copy keeps in-frame clones and lacks some. The repertoire holds 50,000 to 75,000 clones, approximately 78% seen once, with about 1% in the top ten. Sequenced sample: memory CD4+ T cells from blood. The V and J genes are TRBV19 and TRBJ1-2; 7 nucleotides match TRBD1. This receptor was taken from an adult in good health and CMV-seronegative. CDR3 coding DNA: TGTGCCAGCTCCATTCGGACAGGTCCTTCCTATGGCTACACCTTC. This translates into CASSIRTGPSYGYTF.